This T cell receptor (beta chain) is from a study of vaccination and CD4 T cells after COVID-19. The study sequenced cultured CD4+ T cell DNA using the Oncomine TCR Beta short-read assay. Using its own MiXCR run on the PCR reads, TCRdb lists one record per CDR3 protein. The sample comprises 15,000 to 20,000 distinct CDR3 sequences, approximately 36% of which are singletons, and 7% to 8.5% rests with the top ten. This clonotype was counted only a few times. Its target is unknown. Stated treatment: approximately nine-day PBMC culture with coronavirus spike peptide pools or control peptides (ViraFEST assay). Negative selection yielded CD4+ T cells from day-10 cultures. Trimming shortened V by 7 bases and J by 1 base, and 13 bases separated the two germline ends. CDR3 length: 14 residues. The germline CDR1 and CDR2 sequences are MDHEN and SYDVKM.

The receptor's source is a human donor who had recovered from COVID-19. The chain joins TRBV28 to TRBJ1-1; maybe TRBD1 (5 bases). Sequencing input: CD4+ T cells from blood, cultured in vitro. CDR3 DNA: TGTGCCAGCATTAAGACAGCTACGAACACTGAAGCTTTCTTT. It yields the protein CASIKTATNTEAFF.